This T cell receptor (beta chain) was observed in a study of T-cell memory formation after mild COVID-19. Study-wide findings and caveats: Clones that got smaller from day 15 to 85 had even CD4/CD8, while clones growing later tipped toward CD4+.

As for this clonotype: Its cognate antigen is unknown.

TCRdb analysed the 5' RACE reads with MiXCR anew, one entry per CDR3 protein. In the table there are 300,000 or so distinct CDR3 sequences, less than 20% of which are singletons. Germline loops: CDR1 LNHDA, CDR2 SQIVND (reference sequence). With 3 bases removed from V and 3 bases from J, the gap between germline ends came to 14 bases. CDR3 length: 15 amino acids. V is TRBV19 and J is TRBJ1-2; D may be TRBD1 (5 bases). The specimen was PBMCs or a T cell subset sorted from them (not recorded which). The sequence was obtained from a man aged 18 to 30 who had mild COVID-19 (a few samples of this study predate the infection). Cell type and time point are not known. The CDR3 sequence is CASSIGGFLDYGYTF. CDR3 sequence (DNA): TGTGCCAGTAGTATTGGGGGATTCTTGGACTATGGCTACACCTTC.